The TCR beta chain under discussion was sequenced for a study of HIV-infected patients and healthy controls (dated by TCRdb to the mid-2010s). Turning to the overall study: Although they stayed below normal ranges, CD4 counts in most of the 16 patients rose modestly but significantly after three months of therapy. The CD4:CD8 ratio rose slightly, whereas CD8 counts showed no consistent shift during early therapy. The study asked whether deep sequencing of the TCR repertoire from small blood samples of HIV patients could detect immune perturbation and reconstitution. Patients exhibited no overall T-cell lymphocytopenia, and total CDR3 counts per chain were not significantly different from those of controls. An undetectable viral load was attained by 11 of 16 patients by the second bleed and by all patients after a further year of therapy. The investigation overall reported the following: Compared with controls, HIV-infected patients showed significantly different mean usage of eight alpha and eight beta V genes. Compared with untreated HIV+ repertoires, healthy control repertoires had roughly threefold more distinct CDR3s and a higher Shannon diversity. The dynamics of distinct T-cell subpopulations could not be separated, and sequencing depth was restricted, because whole blood was used. Processing was restricted to sixteen HIV-infected individuals, which the authors judged to be a major constraint on the generalizability of the findings. Alpha-chain CDR3s from MAIT cells appeared at high frequency in healthy controls but were severely depleted in HIV+ repertoires. Pairing of alpha and beta chains was not determined in the samples. Oligoclonality may be reflected in the significantly higher mean Gini indices of HIV-infected repertoires compared with controls. The therapy captured by the treated samples lasted only around 3 months, arguably too short a period to observe immune reconstitution given low adult thymic output. Slight age and sex profile differences between the study cohorts did not explain the observed diversity differences. Rare events from HIV-infected data received too much weight under size-matching, and comparisons were complicated by unequal numbers of distinct sequences between patients and controls. By Jaccard index and by the count of highly shared sequences, healthy controls shared more CDR3s between individuals than HIV+ patients did. The apparent post-therapy recovery of the Gini index in HIV-infected patients was not reproduced in size-matched repertoire data. HIV-associated CDR3s exhibited a significant reduction in frequency during therapy, whereas CMV-associated CDR3s exhibited no significant change, although the majority increased in frequency. The study did not determine donor HLA types.

Reverse transcription of about 510 ng RNA was performed with SuperScript III using primers directed against the alpha and beta constant regions. Separate alpha and beta chain libraries were made by chain-specific third strand synthesis with multiplexing indices. The protocol used a single primer pair to amplify all rearrangements within a chain, which avoided primer bias, and attached molecular barcodes to each cDNA molecule. T4 RNA Ligase 1 joined purified cDNA to a 5' RACE adapter that carried a random hexamer and the SP2 sequencing primer site. Second strand synthesis was primed from the SP2 site with Phusion polymerase, using slow temperature ramps to favor optimal annealing. Joined together, two random hexamer sequences that had both been added before amplification formed the 12-nucleotide barcode of each molecule. A brief initial PCR introduced P5 and P7 adapter elements together with a second index, and a roughly 25-cycle amplification PCR using P5s and P7 primers was subsequently performed. A total of 25 to 35 PCR cycles were applied to the libraries, which were quantified on a Qubit, sized on a Bioanalyzer, and diluted to about 3.8 nM. Sequencing of the normalized libraries was performed on an Illumina MiSeq with 2 x 250 paired-end kits. Into approximately 10 ul Tris-Cl, the reverse transcription reactions were eluted following cleanup on MinElute columns. A 1:1 ratio of AMPure XP beads was used to clean the adapter ligations after they had run for 20 to 25 hours at 16 degrees C. From the authors' description of their analysis: Demultiplexed FASTQ files were processed with a modified Decombinator that output V, J, insert and barcode information. Sequences sharing a barcode but differing from the dominant sequence were discarded as errors, and barcodes clustered at Levenshtein distance 3 were counted to estimate original cDNA molecules. The R packages ineq, vegan, igraph and RCytoscape were used for downstream analyses, with IMGT nomenclature and CDR3 definitions applied. To avoid skew from clonal expansion, each TCR was counted once, and V gene usage was computed over distinct sequences. Whenever two unique CDR3 amino acid sequences within a donor differed by a single Levenshtein edit, similarity networks linked them. The authors compiled published HIV-specific CDR3s (over 90 alpha, around 740 beta) and CMV-specific CDR3s (around 14 alpha, 250 or so beta) and searched for them in the repertoires. It was shown by random subsampling to size-matched repertoires that the decreased diversity of patients was not caused by their lower sequence numbers. TCRdb redid the processing of the public reads, applying fastp at Q25 and MiXCR, and retained in-frame beta chains. Entries are consolidated by CDR3 protein sequence, retaining the most common genes and DNA. TCRdb, not the authors, supplied the V and J calls. The sample profile shows 8,000 to 8,500 distinct CDR3 sequences; 6.7% of them were found once. The ten largest clones take up 20% to 25% of the sample.

In its sample, this clonotype was seen many times. It lacks a known antigen. Base quality data are lacking; no much larger clone is found one base away. The library was designed around alpha chains, so this beta chain is a stray read whose abundance carries little weight. Follow-up blood was drawn from HIV-infected patients roughly three months, about 14 weeks, after the initiation of antiretroviral therapy. Since whole blood was used without any cell fractionation, the repertoire reflected all peripheral T cells in unsorted form. For RNA extraction, roughly 2.3 ml of peripheral blood was drawn into Tempus tubes. Enrollment excluded patients who had febrile or AIDS-related illness, tumors, hepatitis B or C coinfection, immunomodulatory therapy, recent vaccination or treatment interruptions. Residual genomic DNA was removed with the TURBO-DNase kit and globin mRNA was depleted with GLOBINclear. The germline V gene (reference sequence) supplies CDR1 DFQATT and CDR2 SNEGSKA. For this chain, trimming is 3 bases at the V end and 0 bases at the J end, and the number of junction bases without a gene match is 10. The cysteine opens and the phenylalanine closes a CDR3 of 17 amino acids. Only the CDR3 region is kept as DNA, spanning 51 bases read in frame from base 1.

The starting material was blood, obtained during antiretroviral therapy. The sequence links TRBV20-1 to TRBJ2-2, with 7 bases matching TRBD2. The TCR was taken from an adult with HIV infection. CDR3 reads: CSASFSLRGTNTGELFF. The sequenced DNA is TGCAGTGCTAGTTTTTCGCTGCGGGGGACGAACACCGGGGAGCTGTTTTTT.